A selection of T cell receptor beta chains follows, all from one sample in a study of shared clonotypes between healthy human individuals. Sequencing was performed with immunoSEQ multiplex PCR; in TCRdb, only in-frame clones are kept and a portion is missing. Among fewer than 2.5 million clones, 93% were seen once, and the ten largest hold approximately 0.35%. The sequenced material came from naive CD4+ T cells from PBMCs. These receptors were collected from a man younger than 35 in good health. Some clones in this sample may be carry-over from other donors' samples. Each CDR3 is given with its conserved first and last residue. Fields, in order: clone size, V gene, D gene, J gene, CDR3 protein, CDR3 DNA. A D gene is named only where the DNA matches it firmly. Size values are once, few and many counts, or a class for expanded clones, and some rows have none.

abundance: NA
v_gene: TRBV2
d_gene: NA
j_gene: TRBJ1-2
CDR3aa: CASNKERNYGYTF
CDR3nt: TGTGCCAGCAATAAGGAGAGAAACTATGGCTACACCTTC

abundance: once
v_gene: TRBV2
d_gene: NA
j_gene: TRBJ2-2
CDR3aa: CASNGQRPNTGELFF
CDR3nt: TGTGCCAGCAATGGCCAGCGACCGAACACCGGGGAGCTGTTTTTT

abundance: NA
v_gene: TRBV7-8
d_gene: NA
j_gene: TRBJ1-3
CDR3aa: CASSLREGPGNTIYF
CDR3nt: TGTGCCAGCAGCTTAAGGGAGGGCCCGGGAAACACCATATATTTT

abundance: NA
v_gene: TRBV6-5
d_gene: NA
j_gene: TRBJ2-7
CDR3aa: CASSSQANYEQYF
CDR3nt: TGTGCCAGCAGTTCCCAGGCGAACTACGAGCAGTACTTC

abundance: NA
v_gene: TRBV28
d_gene: NA
j_gene: TRBJ2-1
CDR3aa: CASSPGTTLLEQFF
CDR3nt: TGTGCCAGCAGCCCCGGGACCACCCTTCTGGAGCAGTTCTTC

abundance: once
v_gene: TRBV19
d_gene: NA
j_gene: TRBJ1-2
CDR3aa: CASTPRWAEGYTF
CDR3nt: TGTGCCAGTACCCCCCGCTGGGCCGAGGGCTACACCTTC

abundance: NA
v_gene: TRBV12-1
d_gene: NA
j_gene: TRBJ1-2
CDR3aa: CASSFGGREDYGYTF
CDR3nt: TGTGCCAGCAGCTTTGGTGGCAGGGAGGACTATGGCTACACCTTC

abundance: NA
v_gene: TRBV5-6
d_gene: NA
j_gene: TRBJ2-7
CDR3aa: CASSPRQTRPGEQYF
CDR3nt: TGTGCCAGCAGCCCCCGGCAAACCAGGCCTGGCGAGCAGTACTTC

abundance: NA
v_gene: TRBV11-2
d_gene: NA
j_gene: TRBJ1-2
CDR3aa: CASSLGNYGGYTF
CDR3nt: TGTGCCAGCAGCTTAGGGAATTATGGTGGCTACACCTTC

abundance: once
v_gene: TRBV6-6
d_gene: TRBD1
j_gene: TRBJ2-7
CDR3aa: CASSYSGQGGYEQYF
CDR3nt: TGTGCCAGCAGTTACTCGGGACAGGGGGGGTACGAGCAGTACTTC

abundance: few
v_gene: TRBV19
d_gene: NA
j_gene: TRBJ2-1
CDR3aa: CASSPNTGYNEQFF
CDR3nt: TGTGCCAGTAGTCCTAACACAGGGTACAATGAGCAGTTCTTC

abundance: NA
v_gene: TRBV7-2
d_gene: NA
j_gene: TRBJ2-1
CDR3aa: CASSTGPGTYNEQFF
CDR3nt: TGTGCCAGCAGCACAGGGCCCGGAACCTACAATGAGCAGTTCTTC

abundance: NA
v_gene: TRBV7-7
d_gene: NA
j_gene: TRBJ2-3
CDR3aa: CASSLTRATTDTQYF
CDR3nt: TGTGCCAGCAGCTTAACCAGGGCCACCACAGATACGCAGTATTTT

abundance: NA
v_gene: TRBV2
d_gene: NA
j_gene: TRBJ1-5
CDR3aa: CASVRLTSSNQPQHF
CDR3nt: TGTGCCAGCGTTAGGCTTACGTCCTCAAATCAGCCCCAGCATTTT

abundance: NA
v_gene: TRBV4-3
d_gene: NA
j_gene: TRBJ2-5
CDR3aa: CASRPSLLRGTRTQYF
CDR3nt: TGCGCCAGCAGGCCATCCCTCTTAAGGGGAACCCGTACCCAGTACTTC

abundance: NA
v_gene: TRBV28
d_gene: NA
j_gene: TRBJ2-1
CDR3aa: CASSSPPSGRYNEQFF
CDR3nt: TGTGCCAGCAGCTCACCCCCCTCAGGGCGCTACAATGAGCAGTTCTTC

abundance: NA
v_gene: TRBV18
d_gene: NA
j_gene: TRBJ1-1
CDR3aa: CASSPRQLNTEAFF
CDR3nt: TGTGCCAGCTCACCACGTCAGCTTAACACTGAAGCTTTCTTT

abundance: NA
v_gene: TRBV9
d_gene: TRBD1
j_gene: TRBJ1-2
CDR3aa: CASSAIGTGWGIDGYTF
CDR3nt: TGTGCCAGCAGCGCGATCGGGACAGGGTGGGGTATCGATGGCTACACCTTC

abundance: NA
v_gene: TRBV7-9
d_gene: NA
j_gene: TRBJ2-1
CDR3aa: CASSLLGPRAGWGEQFF
CDR3nt: TGTGCCAGCAGCTTATTGGGCCCCAGGGCGGGCTGGGGGGAGCAGTTCTTC

abundance: NA
v_gene: TRBV11-2
d_gene: NA
j_gene: TRBJ1-2
CDR3aa: CASSPMGPGVADGYTF
CDR3nt: TGTGCCAGCAGCCCAATGGGTCCAGGGGTCGCAGATGGCTACACCTTC

abundance: once
v_gene: TRBV19
d_gene: TRBD1
j_gene: TRBJ1-2
CDR3aa: CASQTGGLNYGYTF
CDR3nt: TGTGCCAGCCAGACAGGGGGCCTCAACTATGGCTACACCTTC

abundance: NA
v_gene: TRBV5-1
d_gene: NA
j_gene: TRBJ2-3
CDR3aa: CASSLDPSTDTQYF
CDR3nt: TGCGCCAGCAGCTTGGACCCTAGCACAGATACGCAGTATTTT

abundance: NA
v_gene: TRBV28
d_gene: NA
j_gene: TRBJ2-1
CDR3aa: CASSLDGSYNEQFF
CDR3nt: TGTGCCAGCAGTTTAGACGGCTCCTACAATGAGCAGTTCTTC

abundance: NA
v_gene: TRBV28
d_gene: NA
j_gene: TRBJ2-5
CDR3aa: CASSLGRAEETQYF
CDR3nt: TGTGCCAGCAGTTTAGGGCGGGCAGAAGAGACCCAGTACTTC

abundance: NA
v_gene: TRBV7-6
d_gene: NA
j_gene: TRBJ1-3
CDR3aa: CASSLLTVSTGNTIYF
CDR3nt: TGTGCCAGCAGCTTACTGACAGTGTCAACTGGAAACACCATATATTTT

abundance: NA
v_gene: TRBV28
d_gene: NA
j_gene: TRBJ1-1
CDR3aa: CASSLPGTGSEAFF
CDR3nt: TGTGCCAGCAGTTTACCAGGGACTGGTTCGGAAGCTTTCTTT

abundance: NA
v_gene: TRBV10-3
d_gene: TRBD1
j_gene: TRBJ1-3
CDR3aa: CAISRQGSAGNTIYF
CDR3nt: TGTGCCATCAGTCGACAGGGTTCAGCGGGAAACACCATATATTTT

abundance: NA
v_gene: TRBV28
d_gene: TRBD2
j_gene: TRBJ2-3
CDR3aa: CASTSHQASGSTDTQYF
CDR3nt: TGTGCCAGCACTTCACACCAGGCTAGCGGTAGCACAGATACGCAGTATTTT

abundance: NA
v_gene: TRBV7-3
d_gene: TRBD2
j_gene: TRBJ2-5
CDR3aa: CASSPSGGQETQYF
CDR3nt: TGTGCCAGCAGCCCTAGCGGCGGGCAAGAGACCCAGTACTTC

abundance: NA
v_gene: TRBV29-1
d_gene: NA
j_gene: TRBJ2-5
CDR3aa: CSVEVSRQETQYF
CDR3nt: TGCAGCGTTGAAGTATCTCGGCAAGAGACCCAGTACTTC

abundance: NA
v_gene: TRBV27
d_gene: NA
j_gene: TRBJ1-1
CDR3aa: CASQRAGNTEAFF
CDR3nt: TGTGCCAGCCAACGCGCCGGGAACACTGAAGCTTTCTTT

abundance: NA
v_gene: TRBV9
d_gene: TRBD2
j_gene: TRBJ2-3
CDR3aa: CASSETTSGNTDTQYF
CDR3nt: TGTGCCAGCAGCGAGACAACTAGCGGAAACACAGATACGCAGTATTTT

abundance: NA
v_gene: TRBV27
d_gene: TRBD1
j_gene: TRBJ2-7
CDR3aa: CASSPRDRSSYEQYF
CDR3nt: TGTGCCAGCAGCCCACGGGACAGGTCCTCCTACGAGCAGTACTTC

abundance: once
v_gene: TRBV28
d_gene: TRBD1
j_gene: TRBJ2-7
CDR3aa: CASTGGSYEQYF
CDR3nt: TGTGCCTCGACAGGGGGCTCCTACGAGCAGTACTTC

abundance: NA
v_gene: TRBV5-1
d_gene: NA
j_gene: TRBJ1-1
CDR3aa: CASSPITGGREAFF
CDR3nt: TGCGCCAGCAGCCCTATCACCGGGGGACGGGAAGCTTTCTTT

abundance: NA
v_gene: TRBV2
d_gene: NA
j_gene: TRBJ2-7
CDR3aa: CASSEAWGLSTYEQYF
CDR3nt: TGTGCCAGCAGTGAAGCCTGGGGTTTATCTACCTACGAGCAGTACTTC

abundance: NA
v_gene: TRBV27
d_gene: TRBD1
j_gene: TRBJ2-2
CDR3aa: CASGLAGGVNTGELFF
CDR3nt: TGTGCCAGCGGATTAGCAGGGGGCGTGAACACCGGGGAGCTGTTTTTT